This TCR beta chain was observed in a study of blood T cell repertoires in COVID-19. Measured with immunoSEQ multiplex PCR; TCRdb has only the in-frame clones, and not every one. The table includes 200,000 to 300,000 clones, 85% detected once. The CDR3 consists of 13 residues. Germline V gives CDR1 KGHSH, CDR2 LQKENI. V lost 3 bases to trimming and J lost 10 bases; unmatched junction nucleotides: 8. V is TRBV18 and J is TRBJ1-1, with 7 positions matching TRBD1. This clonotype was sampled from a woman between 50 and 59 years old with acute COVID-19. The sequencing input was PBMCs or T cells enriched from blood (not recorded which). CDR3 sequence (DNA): TGTGCCAGCTCACCTCCCGGGACAGCTCGAGCTTTCTTT. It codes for CASSPPGTARAFF.